A selection of T cell receptor beta chains follows, all from one sample in a study of T cell clones after liver transplantation. Sequencing used immunoSEQ multiplex PCR; TCRdb keeps in-frame clones, though not all of them. The sample lists over 100,000 clones, 82% occurring once. The sequences come from CD4+ T cells from blood, collected before liver transplant. The receptors derive from a human donor who received a liver transplant. CDR3s leave out the opening cysteine and the closing phenylalanine or tryptophan.

j_call v_call cdr3_aa
TRBJ2-3 TRBV6-1 ASSGVLFRGTQY
TRBJ2-5 TRBV9 ASSVAWQGKEETQY
TRBJ1-5 TRBV6-5 ASSISGSNQPQH
TRBJ2-5 TRBV9 ASSEGGTPGLQETQY
TRBJ2-5 TRBV14 ASSQPGLADSWYQETQY
TRBJ2-2 TRBV7-3 ASSSPPAGHSNTGELF
TRBJ1-4 TRBV4-2 ASSPEAPDNEKLF
TRBJ2-2 TRBV28 ASSLDRVGEWARASNTGELF
TRBJ2-7 TRBV7-3 ASSLTTSSEQY
TRBJ1-2 TRBV4-2 ASSQEPGGIKGYT
TRBJ1-6 TRBV25-1 ASSAGQGFYSPLH
TRBJ2-2 TRBV5-6 ASSLRDRNTGELF
TRBJ1-6 TRBV19 ASTWGASNSPLH
TRBJ2-7 TRBV19 ASSIDRGTDEQY
TRBJ2-1 TRBV9 ASSVRGGPYNEQF
TRBJ1-6 TRBV6-5 ASSPGQSNSPLH
TRBJ2-5 TRBV5-6 ASSGGTRTETQY
TRBJ2-7 TRBV2 ASSPRTGGAYEQY
TRBJ1-1 TRBV27 ASSLAGTVNTEAF
TRBJ1-4 TRBV19 ASKGQPRRNEKLF
TRBJ2-2 TRBV29-1 SGRTGGTGELF
TRBJ2-2 TRBV4-2 ASSQDLQGKDTGELF